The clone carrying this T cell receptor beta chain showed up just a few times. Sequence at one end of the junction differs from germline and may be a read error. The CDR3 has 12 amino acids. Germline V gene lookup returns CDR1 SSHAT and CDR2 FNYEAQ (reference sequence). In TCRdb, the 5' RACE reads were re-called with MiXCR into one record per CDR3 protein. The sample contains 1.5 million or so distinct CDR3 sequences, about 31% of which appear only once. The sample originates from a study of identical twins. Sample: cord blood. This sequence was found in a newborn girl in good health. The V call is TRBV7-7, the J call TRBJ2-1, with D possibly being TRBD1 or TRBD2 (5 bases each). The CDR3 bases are TGTGCTAGCACGGGGCCGGACAATGAGCAGTTCTTC. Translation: CASTGPDNEQFF. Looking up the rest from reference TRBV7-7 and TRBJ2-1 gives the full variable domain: GAGVSQSPRYKVTKRGQDVTLRCDPISSHATLYWYQQALGQGPEFLTYFNYEAQPDKSGLPSDRFSAERPEGSISTLTIQRTEQRDSAMYRCASTGPDNEQFFGPGTRLTVL.